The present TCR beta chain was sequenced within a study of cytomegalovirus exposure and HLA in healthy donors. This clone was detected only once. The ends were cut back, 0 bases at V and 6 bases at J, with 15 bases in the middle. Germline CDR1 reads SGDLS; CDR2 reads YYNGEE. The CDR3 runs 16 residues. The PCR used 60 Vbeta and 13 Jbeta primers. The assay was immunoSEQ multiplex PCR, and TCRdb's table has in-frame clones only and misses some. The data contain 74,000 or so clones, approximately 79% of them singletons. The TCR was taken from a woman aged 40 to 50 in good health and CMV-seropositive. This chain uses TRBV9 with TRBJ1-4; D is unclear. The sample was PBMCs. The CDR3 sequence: CASSVGGRGGDEKLFF. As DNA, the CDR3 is TGTGCCAGCAGCGTAGGAGGGCGGGGAGGTGATGAAAAACTGTTTTTT.